What follows is one T cell receptor beta chain and its context. The data originate from a study of T cell changes during pregnancy in multiple sclerosis. Germline CDR1 and CDR2: WSHSY and SAAADI. The CDR3 loop spans 12 amino acids. V lost 2 bases, J lost 2 bases, and 3 bases lay in between. Using immunoSEQ multiplex PCR, the repertoire was profiled, and TCRdb retains in-frame clones only, with some absent. The table records about 44,000 clones, 94% of them present only once. The sample was CD4+ T cells from peripheral blood mononuclear cells, taken in the first trimester of pregnancy. This clonotype was obtained from a female donor with multiple sclerosis, enrolled in a pregnancy study. The rearrangement joins TRBV10-2 to TRBJ2-5; D is uncertain. CDR3 DNA sequence: TGCGCCAGCAGTGAGATACAAGAGACCCAGTACTTC. This codes for CASSEIQETQYF.